This T cell receptor (beta chain) originates from a study of shared clonotypes between healthy human individuals. The wider study: In total, the donors were two women and a few men aged 18 to 49. Study-level findings and limits: Sharing across four donors was highest in naive CD4 (around 5%) and lowest in memory CD8 (about 0.4%).

This clone has a single count. What it recognizes is unknown. The germline gives CDR1 SSHAT, CDR2 FNYEAQ (reference sequence). This CDR3 has 18 amino acids. V shed 6 bases and J 1 base; nucleotides not matched to a gene: 13. Some clones are missing from TCRdb's copy, which holds only in-frame ones; the method was immunoSEQ multiplex PCR. The data show hundreds of thousands of clones, approximately 79% seen once. The receptor's source is a woman in her thirties in good health. The sequenced material came from memory CD4+ T cells sorted from blood. Sample subset: CD45RA-negative fraction. The gene calls are TRBV7-7 and TRBJ1-5, with TRBD1 identical over 9 bases. This CDR3 reads CASSQAGTGSGSNQPQHF. The CDR3 DNA follows: TGTGCCAGCAGTCAGGCCGGGACAGGGAGCGGGAGCAATCAGCCCCAGCATTTT.